This TCR beta chain emerged from a study of regulatory T cells in long-lasting Graves disease. Overall study results and limits: TCR diversity was lower in persistent than newly diagnosed Graves' disease.

This clonotype was seen many times. Its antigen is unidentified. According to the study, TCR beta libraries were built with iRepertoire HTBI primers and CDR3-region Arm-PCR. Original methodology: Samples revealed approximately 67 TRBV and 11 to 15 TRBJ segments. Each CDR3 protein is one row after TCRdb ran MiXCR on the multiplex PCR reads. The V and J calls shown here were made by TCRdb, not taken from the authors' results. Among roughly 500,000 distinct CDR3 sequences, approximately 12% were seen once, and the ten largest hold roughly a tenth. The ends were cut back, 6 bases at V and 1 base at J, with 12 bases in the middle. Germline-derived CDR1 and CDR2 are SGHAT and FQNNGV. The CDR3 extends over 14 amino acids. Specified time point: newly diagnosed GD, antithyroid drugs for less than 3 months. Isolated PBMC RNA provided the starting material for the TCR library. The same sample was also studied in work on T cells in Graves' hyperthyroidism and ophthalmopathy. That report adds: In the first-round RT-PCR of the TCR CDR3, the HTBI primer set was used.

The receptor was isolated from a man aged 25-45 years with Graves disease. The rearrangement joins TRBV11-2 to TRBJ2-5; TRBD2 is a possible D gene (6 bases). Material: peripheral blood mononuclear cells (PBMCs), obtained at new diagnosis, from a patient treated with antithyroid drugs. CDR3 protein: CASRGLSVQETQYF. Here the CDR3 DNA reads TGTGCCAGCAGGGGACTTTCGGTCCAAGAGACCCAGTACTTC.